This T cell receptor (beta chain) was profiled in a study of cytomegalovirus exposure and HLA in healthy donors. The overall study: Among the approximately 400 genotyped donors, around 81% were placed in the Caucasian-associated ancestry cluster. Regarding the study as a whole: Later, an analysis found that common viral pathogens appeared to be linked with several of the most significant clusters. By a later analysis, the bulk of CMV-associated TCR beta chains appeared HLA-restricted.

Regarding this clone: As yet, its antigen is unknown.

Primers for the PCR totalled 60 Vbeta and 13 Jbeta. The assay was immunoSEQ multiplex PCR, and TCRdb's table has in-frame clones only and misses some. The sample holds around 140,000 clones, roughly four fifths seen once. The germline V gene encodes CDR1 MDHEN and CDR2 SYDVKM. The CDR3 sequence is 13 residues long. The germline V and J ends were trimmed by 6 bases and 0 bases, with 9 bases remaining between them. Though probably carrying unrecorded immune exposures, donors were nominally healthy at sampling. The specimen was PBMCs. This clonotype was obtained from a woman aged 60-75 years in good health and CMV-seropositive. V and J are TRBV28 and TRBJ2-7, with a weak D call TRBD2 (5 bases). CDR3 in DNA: TGTGCCAGCAGGGAAGGGAGCTCCTACGAGCAGTACTTC. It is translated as CASREGSSYEQYF.